The clone carrying this TCR beta chain was recorded once. Its antigen is unidentified. CDR1 is MNHEY and CDR2 is SVGAGI in the germline V gene. Between the trimmed V and J ends, which lost 6 bases and 8 bases, there was a span of 19 bases. This CDR3 spans 14 amino acids. TCRdb's copy holds only in-frame clones and misses some; the assay was immunoSEQ multiplex PCR. The repertoire holds tens of thousands of clones, with roughly 80% as singletons. These data belong to a study of OX40 agonist ivuxolimab in advanced cancers. Whole-study context: Patients took ivuxolimab, an agonistic anti-OX40 (CD134) antibody. Three patients had partial responses: one hepatocellular carcinoma, two cutaneous melanoma.

Findings and limits, study-wide: The study observed clonal expansion of CD4+ and CD8+ blood T cells by week 6 at 0.1 to 3.0 mg/kg.

The chain combines TRBV6-5 with TRBJ1-2; D not resolved. Material: CD4+ or CD8+ T cells sorted from blood, obtained in a trial of the OX40 agonist ivuxolimab. The clonotype originates from an adult with an advanced solid tumor such as melanoma, head and neck, liver or kidney cancer. The CDR3 loop reads CASRRSTLGRGYTF. In nucleotides, the CDR3 is TGTGCCAGCAGGCGTTCGACACTCGGAAGGGGCTACACCTTC.